This T cell receptor (beta chain) originates from a study of blood T cell repertoires in COVID-19. Whole-study context: Samples of COVID-19 (acute and convalescent) were obtained from the United States, Italy and Spain. PBMCs, B-cell-depleted T cells, or T cells were the source of the cDNA or gDNA that made up the material.

Some clones are missing from TCRdb's copy, which holds only in-frame ones; the method was immunoSEQ multiplex PCR. The sample carries about 270,000 clones, roughly 86% recorded once. Germline CDR1 and CDR2: SGHTS and YDEGEE. The CDR3 is made up of 14 amino acids. Between the trimmed V and J ends, which lost 6 bases and 5 bases, there was a span of 17 bases. All enrollees were about 18 to 89 years old and from fewer than 25 US areas. The sequencing input was PBMCs or T cells enriched from blood (not recorded which). This TCR came from a woman between 25 and 40 years old who had recovered from COVID-19. The V call is TRBV5-8, the J call TRBJ1-1; D perhaps matches TRBD1 (6 bases). CDR3: CASTLQGSLTEAFF. Written as DNA, the CDR3 is TGTGCCAGCACCTTACAGGGTTCCTTAACTGAAGCTTTCTTT.